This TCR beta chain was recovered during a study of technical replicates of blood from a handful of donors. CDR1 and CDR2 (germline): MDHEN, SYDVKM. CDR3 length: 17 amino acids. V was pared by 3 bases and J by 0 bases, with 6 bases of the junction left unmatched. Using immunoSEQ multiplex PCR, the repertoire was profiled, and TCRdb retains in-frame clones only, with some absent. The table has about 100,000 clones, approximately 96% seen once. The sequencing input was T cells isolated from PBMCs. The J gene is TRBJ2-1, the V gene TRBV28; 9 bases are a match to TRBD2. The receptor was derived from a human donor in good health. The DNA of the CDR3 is TGTGCCAGCAGTTTCGGTAGCGGGAGTATCTCCTACAATGAGCAGTTCTTC. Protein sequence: CASSFGSGSISYNEQFF.